This T cell receptor beta chain comes out of a study of graft-versus-host responses after intestinal transplantation (dated by TCRdb to the early 2020s). Describing the broader study: The transplants that recipients got were multivisceral, liver-intestinal, or isolated intestinal. A peak of at least 4% donor T cells among recipient peripheral blood mononuclear cells was the definition used for donor T cell macrochimerism. A cohort of around 25 intestinal transplant recipients, including one retransplant, was enrolled, and a few patients lacking pretransplant specimens were excluded. Anti-thymocyte globulin induction was given to all recipients, followed by maintenance tacrolimus and steroids for approximately three years. Bulk TCR-beta CDR3 sequencing was used to track graft-versus-host and host-versus-graft alloreactive T cell clones in the graft, circulation and bone marrow after intestinal transplantation. To identify alloreactive clones, pre-transplant mixed lymphocyte reaction products were sequenced and then compared with unstimulated pre-transplant donor and recipient T cells. Rather than being sequenced by the commercial service, samples from a few later patients were sequenced in-house on an Illumina MiSeq and processed with MiXCR. What the authors observed across the whole study: GvH clones were detected in recipient bone marrow, and some appeared earlier in ileal mucosa or blood, consistent with an intestinal mucosal origin. Conclusions were limited by the relatively low number and heterogeneity of intestinal transplant patients. Patients with donor T cell macrochimerism had high GvH to HvG T cell clonal ratios in their allografts. Early after transplant, declines in HvG clones were associated with peak levels of circulating GvH clones.

Worth noting for this clone: Its antigen is still unknown. No clone much larger than this one lies a single base away; base qualities are absent.

Receptor libraries were prepared by the immunoSEQ multiplex PCR assay. For most patients, genomic DNA was isolated using the Qiagen DNeasy Blood and Tissue Kit and was shipped frozen to Adaptive Biotechnologies for TCR sequencing. For most patients, high-throughput TCR-beta CDR3 sequencing of genomic DNA was performed by Adaptive Biotechnologies. Per the original workflow: Adaptive's ImmunoSEQ software supplied the TCR sequencing data for 18 patients, while MiXCR and VDJtools were used to process a few other patients. CD4 versus CD8 sorting errors were corrected by removing sequences found in both subsets at a frequency ratio below 5:1. CDR3 nucleotide sequences shared between donor and recipient were removed because their origin could not be assigned. Alloreactive clones required at least 2-fold expansion over unstimulated cells and minimum CFSE-low frequency of 0.002% (template counts) or 0.001% (read counts). Clones were considered mappable if detected in sequenced pre-transplant spleen, lymph node, or MLR CFSE-low populations of the donor or recipient. The cumulative frequency of alloreactive clones was calculated as a percentage of all sequences, weighted by copy number. Not all clones reach the TCRdb copy of this immuneACCESS table, which keeps in-frame sequences only. Checked studies attribute under half of the gap to unresolved V genes and leave the rest unexplained. V and J calls and clone size are copied from that table; D and trimming were computed from the DNA. The table for this sample lists some 85,000 clones; approximately 90% of them were counted only once. The ten largest account for about 0.4% of the sample.

What the time point label conveys for this sample: cells obtained before transplantation from donor or recipient. CD3+CD4+ and CD3+CD8+ populations were FACS-sorted from unstimulated pre-transplant donor and recipient cells taken from spleen or lymph nodes. Including cysteine and phenylalanine, the CDR3 has 15 amino acids. The CDR3 DNA has 45 bases and is translated from base 1. Via the germline V gene, CDR1 is SGDLS and CDR2 YYNGEE. V lost 4 bases and J lost 3 bases, and the count of bases not matched to a germline gene is 9. Specimen: unstimulated CD8+ T cells sorted from spleen or lymph node cells, collected before transplant. This receptor chain uses TRBV9 and TRBJ2-7; TRBD2 matches 8 bases in the middle. This sequence was found in a human donor who was the organ donor for an intestinal transplant. Here is the DNA: TGTGCCAGCAGCCCGGGGACTAGTATTGTCTACGAGCAGTACTTC. Its translation is CASSPGTSIVYEQYF.